Shown below are 19 T cell receptor beta chains from a single sample sequenced in a study of T cell repertoires in cytomegalovirus infection. For these receptors, no antigen is known. Using its own MiXCR run on the reads, TCRdb lists one record per CDR3 protein. The top ten hold 15% to 20% of the sample, which has about 700,000 distinct CDR3 sequences, around a third seen once. The material sequenced was cultured PBMCs, taken from culture after CMV antigen stimulation. Every receptor here comes from a human donor in good health (CMV status not recorded). Some clones in this sample may be carry-over from other donors' samples.

This clonotype was seen a few times. The J gene is TRBJ2-1, the V gene TRBV7-9; either TRBD1 or TRBD2 may fit D (5 bases each). The V end lost 7 bases, the J end lost 8 bases, and 24 bases lay between the germline ends. CDR1 is SEHNR, CDR2 FQNEAQ, per germline (reference sequence). The CDR3 extends over 16 amino acids. Here the CDR3 DNA reads TGTGCCAGCAAAGGCGAAGAGGGGCTATACTTACATGAGCAGTTCTTC. It yields the protein CASKGEEGLYLHEQFF.

There are a few counts of this clonotype. V and J are TRBV6-1 and TRBJ1-5, with a tentative D call TRBD1 (5 bases). The CDR3 totals 13 residues. Germline V gene data show CDR1 as MNHNS and CDR2 as SASEGT. Trimming stripped 8 bases from V and 3 bases from J, with 11 bases between. The CDR3 sequence: CASGGRDNQPQHF. For the CDR3, the DNA is TGTGCCAGCGGCGGCAGGGACAATCAGCCCCAGCATTTT.

This clonotype was detected once. V and J are TRBV14 and TRBJ1-5; D ambiguous. Germline lookup yields CDR1 SGHDN and CDR2 FVKESK. The CDR3 sequence is 13 residues long. The V end lost 0 bases, the J end lost 6 bases, and 6 bases lay between the germline ends. The CDR3: CASSQDHIQPQHF. The DNA of the CDR3 is TGTGCCAGCAGCCAAGATCATATTCAGCCCCAGCATTTT.

The chain recombines TRBV7-9 with TRBJ2-2, with D uncertain. With 1 base removed from V and 6 bases from J, the gap between germline ends came to 12 bases. Per the germline V gene, CDR1 is SEHNR and CDR2 is FQNEAQ (reference sequence). There are 15 residues in the CDR3. CDR3 bases: TGTGCCAGCAGCTTAGTTTCCTTCTCGGCCGGGGAGCTGTTTTTT. This translates into CASSLVSFSAGELFF.

This chain connects TRBV7-9 to TRBJ2-1; possible D gene TRBD2, 9 bases. The germline V gene has CDR1 SEHNR and CDR2 FQNEAQ (reference sequence). V lost 2 bases, J lost 6 bases, and 23 bases lay in between. The CDR3 has 18 amino acids. The CDR3: CASSLTGGSGGRSNEQFF. The CDR3 nucleotides read TGTGCCAGCAGCTTAACAGGGGGAAGCGGGGGGAGGAGCAATGAGCAGTTCTTC.

This clonotype was counted only a few times. The V and J genes are TRBV19 and TRBJ2-3; D is unresolved. V dropped 5 bases and J dropped 5 bases, with 11 bases sitting between them. The CDR3 loop spans 13 amino acids. The V gene's germline CDR1 is LNHDA and CDR2 SQIVND (reference sequence). In DNA, the CDR3 is TGTGCCAGTAGTGCCTCGATCGGAGATACGCAGTATTTT. Translated, it gives CASSASIGDTQYF.

The rearrangement joins TRBV6-5 to TRBJ1-4; the D gene is possibly TRBD1 (6 bases). This CDR3 spans 15 amino acids. V was pared by 5 bases and J by 3 bases, with 13 bases between. Germline CDR1 MNHEY, CDR2 SVGAGI. The CDR3 is CASSKQGGANEKLFF. CDR3 DNA: TGTGCCAGCAGTAAACAGGGCGGGGCTAATGAAAAACTGTTTTTT.

There are a few counts of this clonotype. The chain carries TRBV7-2 and TRBJ1-2; D remains unclear. The length of the CDR3 is 13 residues. Trimming stripped 1 base from V and 4 bases from J, with 7 bases between. The germline V gene encodes CDR1 SGHTA and CDR2 FQGNSA. As DNA, the CDR3 is TGTGCCAGCAGCTTAGAAGCCGGCTATGGCTACACCTTC. Translation: CASSLEAGYGYTF.

This clonotype appeared many times. This chain connects TRBV7-2 to TRBJ2-7; 12 bases fit TRBD2. The CDR3 sequence is 15 residues long. V lost 8 bases and J lost 6; bases outside the gene matches: 11. CDR1 is SGHTA and CDR2 is FQGNSA in the germline V gene. The CDR3 loop reads CASGHRTSGVVEQYF. The CDR3 coding sequence is TGTGCCAGCGGACACAGGACTAGCGGGGTTGTCGAGCAGTACTTC.

This chain connects TRBV9 to TRBJ2-3, with TRBD2 as a possible D gene (6 bases). The V gene lost 6 bases and the J gene lost 3 bases, with 14 bases spanning the gap. This CDR3 is built from 14 residues. Germline assignment: CDR1 SGDLS and CDR2 YYNGEE. The CDR3 bases are TGTGCCAGCAACATGGGGACTTCGACAGATACGCAGTATTTT. Translated, it gives CASNMGTSTDTQYF.

This clonotype showed up many times. The gene calls are TRBV5-5 and TRBJ1-4; D is uncertain. This CDR3 has 13 amino acids. V lost 0 bases and J lost 5, with 5 bases in between. Germline-derived CDR1 and CDR2 are SGHKS and YYEKEE (reference sequence). The CDR3 sequence is CASSLAQNEKLFF. CDR3 in DNA: TGTGCCAGCAGCTTGGCACAGAATGAAAAACTGTTTTTT.

This clonotype was counted between two and nine times. The CDR3 spells CSARDYLENEQFF. The CDR3 nucleotides read TGCAGTGCTAGAGATTACTTGGAGAATGAGCAGTTCTTC. V gene TRBV20-1 combines with J gene TRBJ2-1; D remains unclear. Trimming left V 0 bases short and J 7 bases short, with 10 bases between. Per the germline V gene, CDR1 is DFQATT and CDR2 is SNEGSKA (reference sequence). The CDR3 length is 13 residues.

The genes are TRBV7-4 and TRBJ2-7, with D possibly being TRBD1 (6 bases). The CDR3 sequence is 14 residues long. The V and J ends lost 5 bases and 2 bases respectively, with 13 bases between them. The V gene's germline CDR1 is SGHVT and CDR2 SQSDAQ. This CDR3 reads CASSPRDKAYEQYF. The CDR3 DNA is TGTGCCAGCAGCCCCCGGGACAAAGCCTACGAGCAGTACTTC.

This clonotype was found a few times. This chain connects TRBV7-2 to TRBJ2-7, with 8 nucleotides matching TRBD2. This CDR3 region has 16 residues. The germline CDR1 and CDR2 sequences are SGHTA and FQGNSA. Losses at the gene ends were 0 bases for V and 6 bases for J; bases not matched to a gene: 10. Here the CDR3 DNA reads TGTGCCAGCAGCTTAGCTGGGACTAGGGGCTTCCGCGAGCAGTACTTC. Its translation is CASSLAGTRGFREQYF. The full variable domain, completed using reference TRBV7-2 and TRBJ2-7, is GAGVSQSPSNKVTEKGKDVELRCDPISGHTALYWYRQSLGQGLEFLIYFQGNSAPDKSGLPSDRFSAERTGGSVSTLTIQRTQQEDSAVYLCASSLAGTRGFREQYFGPGTRLTVT.

The V call is TRBV7-2, the J call TRBJ1-3; 7 nucleotides match TRBD1. V gave up 8 bases and J gave up 2 bases; unmatched junction bases: 12. This CDR3 region has 16 residues. Germline V gene sequence: CDR1 SGHTA, CDR2 FQGNSA. The CDR3 region has the DNA TGTGCCAGCTCAAAAGGGGGCCGTCAAGCTGGAAACACCATATATTTT. It codes for CASSKGGRQAGNTIYF. Looking up the rest from reference TRBV7-2 and TRBJ1-3 gives the full variable domain: GAGVSQSPSNKVTEKGKDVELRCDPISGHTALYWYRQSLGQGLEFLIYFQGNSAPDKSGLPSDRFSAERTGGSVSTLTIQRTQQEDSAVYLCASSKGGRQAGNTIYFGEGSWLTVV.

Many counts were recorded for this clonotype. The chain joins TRBV7-2 to TRBJ2-1; 7 bases agree with TRBD2. Germline V lookup: CDR1 SGHTA, CDR2 FQGNSA. The ends lost 4 bases at V and 7 bases at J; junction bases unmatched: 4. The CDR3 extends over 13 amino acids. CDR3 sequence: CASSWAGVNEQFF. The CDR3 DNA is TGTGCCAGCAGCTGGGCGGGGGTAAATGAGCAGTTCTTC. The entire variable domain, with the rest obtained from reference TRBV7-2 and TRBJ2-1, is as follows: GAGVSQSPSNKVTEKGKDVELRCDPISGHTALYWYRQSLGQGLEFLIYFQGNSAPDKSGLPSDRFSAERTGGSVSTLTIQRTQQEDSAVYLCASSWAGVNEQFFGPGTRLTVL.

The sample holds one count of this clonotype. The chain links TRBV20-1 to TRBJ2-2, with 9 positions matching TRBD1. This CDR3 comprises 16 residues. J gave up 6 bases and V 0 bases, and 8 bases lay outside the gene matches. Germline CDR1 DFQATT, CDR2 SNEGSKA (reference sequence). CDR3: CSARDYGTGFAGELFF. CDR3 DNA sequence: TGCAGTGCTAGAGATTATGGGACAGGGTTTGCCGGGGAGCTGTTTTTT.

The CDR3 sequence: CSPLGANTEAFF. The CDR3 DNA sequence: TGCAGTCCCCTCGGAGCAAACACTGAAGCTTTCTTT. The rearrangement links TRBV20-1 to TRBJ1-1; D gene ambiguous. V dropped 8 bases and J dropped 2 bases, with 12 bases sitting between them. Germline assignment: CDR1 DFQATT and CDR2 SNEGSKA (reference sequence). CDR3 length: 12 amino acids.

This clonotype turned up a few times. The chain employs TRBV19 and TRBJ2-4; D is possibly TRBD2 (6 bases). The V gene's germline CDR1 is LNHDA and CDR2 SQIVND (reference sequence). This CDR3 is built from 12 residues. The V and J ends lost 5 bases and 7 bases respectively, with 9 bases between them. CDR3 sequence (DNA): TGTGCCAGTAGTTCGGGGGTCAACATTCAGTACTTC. This sequence encodes CASSSGVNIQYF.